Shown below are 26 T cell receptor beta chains from a single sample sequenced in a study of T-cell memory formation after mild COVID-19. TCRdb ran MiXCR on the 5' RACE reads and lists one entry per CDR3 protein. The table includes approximately 60,000 distinct CDR3 sequences, about a tenth detected once. Sample: PBMCs or a T cell subset sorted from them (not recorded which). The source of these receptors is a man between 18 and 29 years old who had mild COVID-19 (a few samples of this study predate the infection). Cell type and time point are not known.

This clonotype was seen a handful of times. This rearrangement joins TRBV29-1 to TRBJ1-4; 8 bases line up with TRBD1. V was clipped by 7 bases and J by 10 bases; unmatched bases: 14. CDR3 length equals 14 residues. Germline CDR1 is SQVTM and CDR2 is ANQGSEA. CDR3 DNA sequence: TGCAGCGCTGCACCCTCAGGGGGCGCAGGAAAACTGTTTTTT. As protein: CSAAPSGGAGKLFF.

This clonotype was detected a few times. The J gene is TRBJ1-2, the V gene TRBV6-5; D may be TRBD1 (5 bases). Germline CDR1 MNHEY, CDR2 SVGAGI. The CDR3 covers 15 residues. The V end was cut by 0 bases, the J end by 2 bases, with 10 bases between. CDR3 nucleotides: TGTGCCAGCAGTTACTCATTGGGGCCGAACTATGGCTACACCTTC. It codes for CASSYSLGPNYGYTF.

The chain carries TRBV9 and TRBJ2-3; possibly TRBD2 for D (5 bases). The V gene lost 5 bases and the J gene lost 0 bases, with 19 bases spanning the gap. The CDR3 is 17 residues long. Germline V gene data show CDR1 as SGDLS and CDR2 as YYNGEE. CDR3 sequence reads: CASSETPGMTSTDTQYF. In nucleotides, the CDR3 is TGTGCCAGCAGTGAAACCCCGGGGATGACTAGCACAGATACGCAGTATTTT.

This chain uses TRBV6-6 with TRBJ2-3; D call uncertain. The CDR3 has 15 residues. V shed 1 base and J shed 6 bases, with 14 bases lying between them. The germline V gene encodes CDR1 MNHNY and CDR2 SVGAGI (reference sequence). As DNA, the CDR3 is TGTGCCAGCAGTTACTTGGACCGAGACCGGGATACGCAGTATTTT. It translates to CASSYLDRDRDTQYF.

This clonotype was seen only a few times. The CDR3 bases are TGCGCCAGCAGCCTGGGGACTAGCGGGGGGGCAGGTGAGCAGTTCTTC. It translates to CASSLGTSGGAGEQFF. The genes are TRBV5-1 and TRBJ2-1, with 16 positions matching TRBD2. The CDR3 length is 16 residues. V trimming: 4 bases; J trimming: 9 bases; junction bases outside the gene matches: 7. The germline V gene has CDR1 SGHRS and CDR2 YFSETQ.

This chain links TRBV12-3 or TRBV12-4 with TRBJ1-3, with D possibly being TRBD1 (5 bases). The CDR3 is 14 residues long. V was trimmed by 7 bases and J by 4 bases, leaving 14 bases between them. The CDR3 here is CASNKGHLGNTIYF. The CDR3 nucleotides read TGTGCCAGCAATAAAGGACACTTAGGAAACACCATATATTTT.

The rearrangement uses TRBV28 and TRBJ2-7; a possible D gene is TRBD2 (6 bases). V was pared by 9 bases and J by 5 bases, with 17 bases between. Germline CDR1 MDHEN, CDR2 SYDVKM. The CDR3 consists of 13 residues. The CDR3 sequence is CASVSRGMNEQYV. In nucleotides, the CDR3 is TGTGCCAGTGTCTCTCGGGGGATGAACGAGCAGTACGTC.

This clonotype was counted between two and nine times. This sequence joins TRBV4-3 and TRBJ1-1; D unresolved. The CDR3 is made up of 16 amino acids. Trimming removed 1 base from V and 2 bases from J, with 14 bases in between. Germline V gene lookup returns CDR1 LGHNA and CDR2 YSLEER. CDR3 sequence reads: CASSQVAATANTEAFF. The CDR3 nucleotides read TGCGCCAGCAGCCAAGTTGCAGCAACAGCAAACACTGAAGCTTTCTTT.

In this sample, this clonotype turned up many times. This chain connects TRBV10-2 to TRBJ2-5; 10 bases are a match to TRBD1. V was clipped by 6 bases and J by 4 bases; unmatched bases: 8. The CDR3 contains 15 residues. Per the germline V gene, CDR1 is WSHSY and CDR2 is SAAADI. The CDR3 bases are TGCGCCAGCAGCGACAGGGACAGGGGAGGAGAGACCCAGTACTTC. Translating gives CASSDRDRGGETQYF.

This clonotype came up a few times. Relative to the germline gene, one junction end is altered; a read error may explain this. This chain joins TRBV20-1 and TRBJ2-1; 9 bases are shared with TRBD2. Germline CDR1 is DFQATT and CDR2 is SNEGSKA (reference sequence). The CDR3 loop spans 16 amino acids. CDR3 bases: TGCAGTGCCAGAGGAGCTAGCGGGGAATCCTACAATGAGCAGTTCTTC. As protein: CSARGASGESYNEQFF.

This clonotype was counted between two and nine times. The genes are TRBV7-8 and TRBJ1-1; TRBD1 might be the D (6 bases). The CDR3 extends over 14 amino acids. Germline CDR1 and CDR2: SGHVS and FQNEAQ. Trimming pared 1 base from V and 3 bases from J, leaving 9 bases between. As DNA, the CDR3 is TGTGCCAGCAGCTTAGGACAGGCTGACACTGAAGCTTTCTTT. Its protein product is CASSLGQADTEAFF.

The chain couples TRBV5-1 to TRBJ2-1, with D unclear. This CDR3 has 15 residues. Germline assignment: CDR1 SGHRS and CDR2 YFSETQ. V shed 0 bases and J shed 5 bases, with 12 bases lying between them. The CDR3 protein is CASSLAVLGNNEQFF. The CDR3 region has the DNA TGCGCCAGCAGCTTGGCGGTGTTGGGGAACAATGAGCAGTTCTTC.

This clonotype was counted a few times. Here the CDR3 reads CASSAETRIDQPQHF. The CDR3 nucleotides are TGTGCCAGCAGTGCGGAGACACGGATAGATCAGCCCCAGCATTTT. The chain employs TRBV6-1 and TRBJ1-5; D unclear. The germline gives CDR1 MNHNS, CDR2 SASEGT. The CDR3 sequence is 15 residues long. Trimming pared 4 bases from V and 5 bases from J, leaving 15 bases between.

This clonotype was observed a few times. The chain is built from TRBV12-3 or TRBV12-4 and TRBJ1-5; tentative D call: TRBD1 (6 bases). This CDR3 contains 13 residues. V was trimmed by 5 bases and J by 4 bases, leaving 9 bases between them. DNA for the CDR3: TGTGCCAGCAGTGGGCAGGGGAATCAGCCCCAGCATTTT. Translating it yields CASSGQGNQPQHF.

This clonotype was seen more than once but under ten times. The CDR3 loop is CASQGQGATGELFF. The DNA of the CDR3 is TGTGCCTCCCAGGGACAGGGAGCGACCGGGGAGCTGTTTTTT. The rearrangement uses TRBV24-1 and TRBJ2-2, with 9 positions matching TRBD1. With V trimmed by 12 bases and J by 5 bases, 9 bases remained unmatched. In germline, CDR1 is KGHDR, CDR2 SFDVKD. The CDR3 totals 14 residues.

This clonotype is classed as medium-sized (0.01 to 0.1%). The genes are TRBV14 and TRBJ2-4; 8 bases align to TRBD1. The V segment lost 2 bases and the J segment 8 bases; nucleotides outside the gene matches: 8. This CDR3 comprises 15 residues. Germline V lookup: CDR1 SGHDN, CDR2 FVKESK. The CDR3 bases are TGTGCCAGCAGCCAACTTACAGGGGGGTCGGACATTCAGTACTTC. It translates to CASSQLTGGSDIQYF. Drawing the rest from reference TRBV14 and TRBJ2-4, the complete variable domain is EAGVTQFPSHSVIEKGQTVTLRCDPISGHDNLYWYRRVMGKEIKFLLHFVKESKQDESGMPNNRFLAERTGGTYSTLKVQPAELEDSGVYFCASSQLTGGSDIQYFGAGTRLSVL.

The gene calls are TRBV29-1 and TRBJ2-5; D gene ambiguous. V lost 6 bases, J lost 2 bases, and 7 bases lay in between. From germline, CDR1 is SQVTM and CDR2 ANQGSEA. The CDR3 contains 11 residues. CDR3 bases: TGCAGCGTGGCACAGCAAGAGACCCAGTACTTC. It encodes CSVAQQETQYF.

Ten or more counts support this clonotype. The chain joins TRBV12-3 or TRBV12-4 to TRBJ1-5, with a tentative D call TRBD1 (5 bases). The CDR3 extends over 12 amino acids. Trimming removed 7 bases from V and 12 bases from J, with 16 bases in between. DNA for the CDR3: TGTGCCAGCACCACTCATGGGGGGGTCCAGCATTTT. Its protein product is CASTTHGGVQHF.

This sequence joins TRBV4-3 and TRBJ2-3; D is undetermined. V lost 0 bases and J lost 3, with 13 bases in between. Germline lookup yields CDR1 LGHNA and CDR2 YSLEER. This CDR3 is 16 amino acids long. The CDR3 coding sequence is TGCGCCAGCAGCCAAGAGGCCAGACCCGCTACAGATACGCAGTATTTT. This sequence encodes CASSQEARPATDTQYF.

V is TRBV7-2 and J is TRBJ1-6; 12 bases map to TRBD1. The CDR3 is 15 residues long. CDR1 SGHTA and CDR2 FQGNSA come from the germline V gene. V dropped 1 base and J dropped 11; count of bases not matched to a gene: 3. CDR3 sequence (DNA): TGTGCCAGCAGCTTAGGGGACAGGGGGCTGACACCCCTCCACTTT. Amino acid sequence: CASSLGDRGLTPLHF. Full variable domain (missing parts from reference TRBV7-2 and TRBJ1-6): GAGVSQSPSNKVTEKGKDVELRCDPISGHTALYWYRQSLGQGLEFLIYFQGNSAPDKSGLPSDRFSAERTGGSVSTLTIQRTQQEDSAVYLCASSLGDRGLTPLHFGNGTRLTVT.

This clonotype has more than one count but fewer than ten. The rearrangement joins TRBV7-2 to TRBJ2-7; D is unclear. Germline CDR1 reads SGHTA; CDR2 reads FQGNSA. The CDR3 runs 16 residues. V was cut by 1 base and J by 2 bases, with 15 bases left in between. Written as DNA, the CDR3 is TGTGCCAGCAGCTTAGAGGTTTCGGCGGTAGCCTACGAGCAGTACTTC. This encodes CASSLEVSAVAYEQYF.

The chain recombines TRBV19 with TRBJ1-6; D not certain. This CDR3 region has 15 residues. V was trimmed by 3 bases and J by 10 bases, leaving 16 bases between them. Germline loops: CDR1 LNHDA, CDR2 SQIVND (reference sequence). The CDR3 protein is CASSIATSTGSPLHF. The CDR3 DNA reads as TGTGCCAGTAGTATTGCAACGAGTACGGGGTCACCCCTCCACTTT.

In this sample, this clonotype turned up a few times. The chain uses TRBV5-1 and TRBJ2-6, with 9 bases fitting TRBD1. The CDR3 runs to 18 residues. Germline V gene lookup returns CDR1 SGHRS and CDR2 YFSETQ. V lost 3 bases, J lost 0 bases, and 7 bases stayed unmatched. DNA of the CDR3: TGCGCCAGCAGCTCTTCGACAGGGGGGGGCTCTGGGGCCAACGTCCTGACTTTC. This translates into CASSSSTGGGSGANVLTF. Looking up the rest from reference TRBV5-1 and TRBJ2-6 gives the full variable domain: KAGVTQTPRYLIKTRGQQVTLSCSPISGHRSVSWYQQTPGQGLQFLFEYFSETQRNKGNFPGRFSGRQFSNSRSEMNVSTLELGDSALYLCASSSSTGGGSGANVLTFGAGSRLTVL.

This clonotype was detected many times. The chain employs TRBV4-3 and TRBJ2-3; 9 bases fit TRBD2. This CDR3 is 16 amino acids long. CDR1 and CDR2 from the germline V gene are LGHNA and YSLEER. J lost 4 bases, V lost 1 base, and 6 bases had no gene match. The CDR3 nucleotides read TGCGCCAGCAGCCAAGGCAAAGCGGGGGGCGCAGATACGCAGTATTTT. Residues: CASSQGKAGGADTQYF.

V usage is TRBV10-3 and J usage is TRBJ2-2, with TRBD1 matching 10 bases. The CDR3 contains 13 residues. CDR1 is ENHRY, CDR2 SYGVKD, per germline. V lost 11 bases to trimming and J lost 9 bases; unmatched junction nucleotides: 9. CDR3 DNA: TGTGCCTCCGGGACAGGGGAGACCTGGGAGCTGTTTTTT. It translates to CASGTGETWELFF.

The sample holds a few counts of this clonotype. The chain employs TRBV5-1 and TRBJ2-6; the D gene is possibly TRBD1 (6 bases). The V gene's germline CDR1 is SGHRS and CDR2 YFSETQ. CDR3 length: 16 amino acids. The V and J ends lost 4 bases and 2 bases respectively, with 13 bases between them. The CDR3 loop reads CASSTGQTAGANVLTF. The CDR3 DNA is TGCGCCAGCAGCACAGGACAGACAGCTGGGGCCAACGTCCTGACTTTC.